This T cell receptor (beta chain) came from a study of neurological immune-mediated disorders. TCRdb itself ran the 5' RACE reads through MiXCR, one entry per CDR3 protein. The repertoire consists of 25,000 to 35,000 distinct CDR3 sequences, with approximately 6% occurring once and the leading ten covering around 1.9%. This clonotype was picked up many times. V lost 5 bases and J 8 bases, leaving 16 bases between the germline ends. Per the germline V gene, CDR1 is SEHNR and CDR2 is FQNEAQ (reference sequence). The length of the CDR3 is 13 residues. Healthy control participants comprised blood bank volunteers in Maryland, USA.

This TCR was recovered from a woman aged 50 to 60 in good health. V gene TRBV7-9 combines with J gene TRBJ2-7; D gene ambiguous. Specimen: CD4+ T cells from blood. The CDR3 spells CASSPRLPDQQYF. The CDR3, as DNA: TGTGCCAGCAGCCCTAGACTCCCCGACCAGCAGTACTTC.